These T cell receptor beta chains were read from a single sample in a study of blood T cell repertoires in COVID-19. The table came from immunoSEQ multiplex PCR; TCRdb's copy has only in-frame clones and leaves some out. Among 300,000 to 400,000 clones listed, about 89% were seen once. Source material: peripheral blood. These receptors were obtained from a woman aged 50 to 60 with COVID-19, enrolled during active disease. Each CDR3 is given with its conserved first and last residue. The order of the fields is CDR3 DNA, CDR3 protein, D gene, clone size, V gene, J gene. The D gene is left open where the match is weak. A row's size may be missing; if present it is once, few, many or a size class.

TGTGCCAGCAGCCAATTCTTAGCGGGAGGAACCGGGGAGCTGTTTTTT,CASSQFLAGGTGELFF,TRBD2,NA,TRBV3-1/TRBV3-2,TRBJ2-2
TGTGCCAGCAGTTTGACTAGGTCAGATACGCAGTATTTT,CASSLTRSDTQYF,NA,NA,TRBV6-5,TRBJ2-3
TGTGCCAGCAGTCCGGTTTTCGGAAACACCATATATTTT,CASSPVFGNTIYF,NA,NA,TRBV27,TRBJ1-3
TGTGCCAGCAGCTACCGCCGGACTAGCGGGAGGGGAGAGAAAGAGACCCAGTACTTC,CASSYRRTSGRGEKETQYF,TRBD2,NA,TRBV7-2,TRBJ2-5
TGTGCCAGCAGCTCGGGACTAGCGGGGACCGTTGGGCCCTACGAGCAGTACTTC,CASSSGLAGTVGPYEQYF,TRBD2,NA,TRBV11-3,TRBJ2-7
TGTGCCAGCAGTGGATTACTGACAGGGCCGCCCGGGGAGCTGTTTTTT,CASSGLLTGPPGELFF,TRBD1,NA,TRBV25-1,TRBJ2-2
TGCGCCAGCAGGAACACAGGGGTAGATTCACCCCTCCACTTT,CASRNTGVDSPLHF,TRBD1,once,TRBV5-1,TRBJ1-6
TGTGCCAGCAGTTACTCCCCTGGACTAGCGGGCAATGAGCAGTTCTTC,CASSYSPGLAGNEQFF,TRBD2,NA,TRBV6-5,TRBJ2-1
TGTGCCAGCACCGCCGGCCCGGGACAGGGAGGAGGTCAGCCCCAGCATTTT,CASTAGPGQGGGQPQHF,TRBD1,NA,TRBV27,TRBJ1-5
TGTGCCAGCAGTGATCGTGGGACAGGGGCTCTCAATGAGCAGTTCTTC,CASSDRGTGALNEQFF,TRBD1,NA,TRBV25-1,TRBJ2-1
TGCAGCGTTGACGCGGGACGGTCCGTCTATGGCTACACCTTC,CSVDAGRSVYGYTF,NA,few,TRBV29-1,TRBJ1-2
TGTGCCAGCAGCCAAGATCGACTAGCGGGAGTCTACGAGCAGTACTTC,CASSQDRLAGVYEQYF,TRBD2,NA,TRBV3-1/TRBV3-2,TRBJ2-7
TGTGCCAGTAGTATGGGGGGACTAGGGCGAAACAATGAGCAGTTCTTC,CASSMGGLGRNNEQFF,TRBD2,NA,TRBV19,TRBJ2-1
TGTGCCAGCAGTCGTAACACAGATACGCAGTATTTT,CASSRNTDTQYF,NA,NA,TRBV7-8,TRBJ2-3
TGTGCCAGCAGCTTAGAGCGCACAGATACGCAGTATTTT,CASSLERTDTQYF,NA,NA,TRBV7-7,TRBJ2-3
TGTGCCAGCAGCCGCGCGACAGGCAAGGGGGAGACCCAGTACTTC,CASSRATGKGETQYF,NA,NA,TRBV3-1/TRBV3-2,TRBJ2-5
TGTGCCAGCTCCAAGCGGGAGAGCACTGAAGCTTTCTTT,CASSKRESTEAFF,NA,NA,TRBV19,TRBJ1-1
TGTGCCAGCAGCCAAGGCGGGGACAGGGGCTACGAGCAGTACTTC,CASSQGGDRGYEQYF,TRBD1,NA,TRBV4-2,TRBJ2-7
TGTGCCAGCAGTGAAGCAGGAGGACTTACCGATACGCAGTATTTT,CASSEAGGLTDTQYF,NA,NA,TRBV6-1,TRBJ2-3
TGTGCCTGGAGTCTGGGGACAGGCCGGTACGAGCAGTACTTC,CAWSLGTGRYEQYF,TRBD1,NA,TRBV30,TRBJ2-7
TGTGCCAGCAGTTACCGGAGGGACTACACAGATACGCAGTATTTT,CASSYRRDYTDTQYF,TRBD2,NA,TRBV6-2/TRBV6-3,TRBJ2-3
TGTGCCTGGAGTGACAGGGGAGGAGAAAAACTGTTTTTT,CAWSDRGGEKLFF,TRBD1,NA,TRBV30,TRBJ1-4